Sequencing of this TCR beta chain was carried out in a study of blood T cell repertoires in COVID-19. As for the study in general: From the United States, Italy and Spain came samples of acute and convalescent COVID-19. PBMCs, B-cell-depleted T cells, or T cells provided the cDNA or gDNA that made up the material.

Per the study methods: Reference gene primer amplification in the assay estimated nucleated cell counts. Profiling relied on immunoSEQ multiplex PCR, and the TCRdb table lists in-frame clones only, not all of them. V, J and clone size are taken as reported in that table, and D and trimming were inferred from the DNA itself. The table lists about 210,000 clones, 70% to 90% of them singletons. The V gene lost 1 base and the J gene lost 6 bases, with 15 bases spanning the gap. The germline CDR1 and CDR2 sequences are MNHNS and SASEGT. This CDR3 region has 15 residues. The sequenced sample was peripheral blood. The TCR comes from a man aged 60 to 69 with COVID-19, enrolled during active disease. This chain links TRBV6-1 with TRBJ1-1; D is unclear. The CDR3, as DNA: TGTGCCAGCAGTGAAGAATGGCCAAAAACCCCTGAAGCTTTCTTT. Its protein product is CASSEEWPKTPEAFF.